The present T cell receptor beta chain was sequenced within a study of shared clonotypes between healthy human individuals. The wider study: Aged between 18 and 49, the donors were a couple of women and three men.

Overall study findings and caveats: The donor pool, a small one, limited the genetic and exposure-history diversity represented.

Every one of the donors was a Caucasian adult that lived in Nashville, Tennessee. Template for every sorted-subset replicate PCR totaled approximately 0.2 ug DNA, roughly 30,000 T cell genomes. Some clones are missing from TCRdb's copy, which holds only in-frame ones; the method was immunoSEQ multiplex PCR. Altogether some 1,600,000 clones are present, 95% to 99% being singletons, with the ten largest covering roughly 0.45%. Germline loops: CDR1 SGHNT, CDR2 YENEEA. Trimming took off 5 bases at V and 4 bases at J, with 14 bases between the two ends. This CDR3 region has 14 residues. This clone was seen a single time. Its antigen is unknown.

The specimen sequenced was naive CD4+ T cells sorted from blood. Described subset: CD45RA+ positively selected. V usage is TRBV11-3 and J usage is TRBJ2-5; no reliable D call. The source of this sequence is a man aged 25 to 40 in good health. CDR3 bases: TGTGCCAGCAGCCGCTTAGGTCTTCCAGAGACCCAGTACTTC. It codes for CASSRLGLPETQYF.